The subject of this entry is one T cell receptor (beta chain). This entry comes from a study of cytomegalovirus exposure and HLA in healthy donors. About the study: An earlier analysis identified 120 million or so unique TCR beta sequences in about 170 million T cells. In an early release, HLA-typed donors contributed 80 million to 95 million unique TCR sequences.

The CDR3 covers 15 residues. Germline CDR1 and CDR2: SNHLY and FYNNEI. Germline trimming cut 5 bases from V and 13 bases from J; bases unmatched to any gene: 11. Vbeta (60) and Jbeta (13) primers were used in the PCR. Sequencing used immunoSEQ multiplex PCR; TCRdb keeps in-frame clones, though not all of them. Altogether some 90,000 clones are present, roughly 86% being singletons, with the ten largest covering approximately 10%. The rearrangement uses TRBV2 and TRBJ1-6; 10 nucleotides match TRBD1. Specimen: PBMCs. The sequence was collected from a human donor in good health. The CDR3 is CASSPGQGQPIPLHF. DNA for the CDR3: TGTGCCAGCAGTCCGGGACAGGGGCAACCGATCCCCCTCCACTTT.